The 20 T cell receptor beta chains reported below all come from one sample, sequenced in a study of cytomegalovirus exposure and HLA in healthy donors. PCR was performed using 60 Vbeta and 13 Jbeta primers. Measured with immunoSEQ multiplex PCR; TCRdb has only the in-frame clones, and not every one. The data contain about 160,000 clones, more than 60% of them singletons. The sample taken for sequencing was PBMCs. These TCRs come from a woman aged 25 to 39 in good health and CMV-seronegative.

This chain links TRBV11-2 with TRBJ2-7; D uncertain. The V gene lost 0 bases and the J gene lost 3 bases, with 3 bases spanning the gap. Germline V gene data show CDR1 as SGHAT and CDR2 as FQNNGV. The length of the CDR3 is 12 residues. The CDR3 loop is CASSLDIYEQYF. The CDR3 region has the DNA TGTGCCAGCAGCTTAGACATCTACGAGCAGTACTTC.

The chain combines TRBV29-1 with TRBJ2-1; D uncertain. The CDR3 covers 12 residues. The germline V gene encodes CDR1 SQVTM and CDR2 ANQGSEA. The ends were cut back, 7 bases at V and 7 bases at J, with 14 bases in the middle. CDR3 region: CSAYLRLNEQFF. The CDR3 nucleotides are TGCAGCGCCTACTTACGATTAAATGAGCAGTTCTTC.

The chain links TRBV11-1 to TRBJ1-1, with 7 bases matching TRBD1. The CDR3 is made up of 11 amino acids. Germline V gene sequence: CDR1 SGHAT, CDR2 FQDESV (reference sequence). Losses at the gene ends were 5 bases for V and 10 bases for J; bases not matched to a gene: 4. The CDR3 region is CASSRRQGAFF. CDR3 nucleotides: TGTGCCAGCAGCCGACGACAGGGAGCTTTCTTT.

The V and J genes are TRBV7-2 and TRBJ2-7; D might be TRBD1 (5 bases). The CDR3 covers 14 residues. V was cut by 4 bases and J by 7 bases, with 17 bases left in between. Germline loops: CDR1 SGHTA, CDR2 FQGNSA. This chain's CDR3 is CASSWGRALGEQYF. The CDR3 bases are TGTGCCAGCAGCTGGGGCAGGGCGCTAGGGGAGCAGTACTTC.

This clone was observed a handful of times. The rearrangement links TRBV6-5 to TRBJ2-7; possibly TRBD1 for D (5 bases). In germline, CDR1 is MNHEY, CDR2 SVGAGI. This CDR3 is built from 13 residues. V dropped 2 bases and J dropped 3 bases, with 8 bases sitting between them. The CDR3 region is CASSYRGGYEQYF. The CDR3 coding sequence is TGTGCCAGCAGTTACAGGGGCGGCTACGAGCAGTACTTC.

The chain recombines TRBV5-1 with TRBJ2-5; D is perhaps TRBD2 (6 bases). The J call may be in error: the DNA end matches TRBJ2-7 better. CDR3 length: 15 amino acids. CDR1 SGHRS and CDR2 YFSETQ come from the germline V gene. The CDR3 DNA sequence: TGCGCCAGCAGCTTGGGGGACTTCCCTCTCTACGAGCAGTACTTC. It is translated as CASSLGDFPLYEQYF.

The chain has TRBV19 and TRBJ2-1; 9 nucleotides line up with TRBD2. With V trimmed by 7 bases and J by 6 bases, 4 bases remained unmatched. The CDR3 length is 13 residues. CDR1 is LNHDA, CDR2 SQIVND, per germline (reference sequence). As DNA, the CDR3 is TGTGCCAGTAAGGAGCGGGGGGTCAATGAGCAGTTCTTC. This gives the protein CASKERGVNEQFF.

The V and J genes are TRBV6-5 and TRBJ2-1; 11 bases fit TRBD2. The CDR3 is 15 amino acids. The J segment lost 5 bases and the V segment lost 6 bases, leaving 6 bases of the junction unmatched. Germline CDR1 reads MNHEY; CDR2 reads SVGAGI. The CDR3 nucleotides read TGTGCCAGCAGAACCACTAGCGGGGGCCACAATGAGCAGTTCTTC. This gives the protein CASRTTSGGHNEQFF.

The J gene is TRBJ1-4, the V gene TRBV6-6; no reliable D call. The V gene lost 4 bases and the J gene lost 0 bases, with 12 bases spanning the gap. Germline V gene lookup returns CDR1 MNHNY and CDR2 SVGAGI (reference sequence). The CDR3 totals 16 residues. The DNA for the CDR3 is TGTGCCAGCAGTTTGATGCCAGCGGCAACTAATGAAAAACTGTTTTTT. This sequence encodes CASSLMPAATNEKLFF.

The chain couples TRBV14 to TRBJ2-1; TRBD2 agrees at 13 bases. CDR1 SGHDN and CDR2 FVKESK come from the germline V gene. Losses at the gene ends were 4 bases for V and 5 bases for J; bases not matched to a gene: 2. The CDR3 has 15 amino acids. DNA of the CDR3: TGTGCCAGCAGCCCCGGACTAGCGGGGGACAATGAGCAGTTCTTC. It specifies CASSPGLAGDNEQFF. Based on the CDR3 plus reference TRBV14 and TRBJ2-1, the full variable domain is EAGVTQFPSHSVIEKGQTVTLRCDPISGHDNLYWYRRVMGKEIKFLLHFVKESKQDESGMPNNRFLAERTGGTYSTLKVQPAELEDSGVYFCASSPGLAGDNEQFFGPGTRLTVL.

This clone appeared a single time. The chain links TRBV5-1 to TRBJ2-3; D unclear. The CDR3 loop spans 12 amino acids. With 3 bases removed from V and 3 bases from J, the gap between germline ends came to 5 bases. Germline V gives CDR1 SGHRS, CDR2 YFSETQ. As DNA, the CDR3 is TGCGCCAGCAGCTCAGAAACAGATACGCAGTATTTT. Translated: CASSSETDTQYF.

V is TRBV5-1 and J is TRBJ2-4, with 9 bases identical to TRBD1. Trimming at V came to 0 bases and at J to 12 bases, leaving 10 bases not matched to a gene. Germline lookup yields CDR1 SGHRS and CDR2 YFSETQ. CDR3 size: 15 residues. CDR3 nucleotides: TGCGCCAGCAGCTTGGGGACAGGGGCCGTCGAGGGTCAGTACTTC. Translation gives CASSLGTGAVEGQYF.

The chain joins TRBV7-9 to TRBJ2-1; possibly TRBD1 for D (6 bases). The CDR3 has 15 amino acids. Germline assignment: CDR1 SEHNR and CDR2 FQNEAQ (reference sequence). V was cut by 6 bases and J by 5 bases, with 17 bases left in between. CDR3 DNA sequence: TGTGCCAGCAGGCCCGGTAGACAGGCGGACAATGAGCAGTTCTTC. Translating gives CASRPGRQADNEQFF. The full variable domain, in which reference TRBV7-9 and TRBJ2-1 provide the parts outside the CDR3, is DTGVSQNPRHKITKRGQNVTFRCDPISEHNRLYWYRQTLGQGPEFLTYFQNEAQLEKSRLLSDRFSAERPKGSFSTLEIQRTEQGDSAMYLCASRPGRQADNEQFFGPGTRLTVL.

V usage is TRBV9 and J usage is TRBJ2-3; D might be TRBD2 (6 bases). The germline V gene encodes CDR1 SGDLS and CDR2 YYNGEE. V was pared by 1 base and J by 2 bases, with 11 bases between. This CDR3 is built from 15 residues. The CDR3 DNA sequence: TGTGCCAGCAGCGTACCGGGACTCCCCACAGATACGCAGTATTTT. It codes for CASSVPGLPTDTQYF.

The chain uses TRBV7-2 and TRBJ2-7; TRBD1 aligns across 7 bases. The germline V gene encodes CDR1 SGHTA and CDR2 FQGNSA. V trimming: 5 bases; J trimming: 1 base; junction bases outside the gene matches: 14. CDR3 length: 17 residues. CDR3 DNA: TGTGCCAGCAGCCCTATCGGGATCGGGACAGCTTCCTACGAGCAGTACTTC. It codes for CASSPIGIGTASYEQYF.

The V gene is TRBV18, the J gene TRBJ1-5, with 7 bases lining up with TRBD1. V was clipped by 6 bases and J by 2 bases; unmatched bases: 7. Germline CDR1 and CDR2: KGHSH and LQKENI. This CDR3 has 15 amino acids. In DNA, the CDR3 is TGTGCCAGCTCTCAACAGGGGTTGGGCAATCAGCCCCAGCATTTT. Translation gives CASSQQGLGNQPQHF.

The chain uses TRBV29-1 and TRBJ2-7; 7 bases map to TRBD1. This CDR3 spans 13 amino acids. V was clipped by 6 bases and J by 2 bases; unmatched bases: 7. Germline values: CDR1 SQVTM, CDR2 ANQGSEA. This CDR3 is CSVQGVLPYEQYF. Here the CDR3 DNA reads TGCAGCGTGCAGGGGGTACTCCCCTACGAGCAGTACTTC.

V is TRBV10-3 and J is TRBJ2-5, with TRBD1 identical over 8 bases. V was clipped by 6 bases and J by 5 bases; unmatched bases: 5. This CDR3 is built from 13 residues. Per the germline V gene, CDR1 is ENHRY and CDR2 is SYGVKD. In nucleotides, the CDR3 is TGTGCCATCAGGGACAGGGAAAGGGAGACCCAGTACTTC. Its protein product is CAIRDRERETQYF.

The CDR3 spells CASTPGQGRSYNEQFF. CDR3 nucleotides: TGTGCCAGTACCCCGGGACAGGGGCGCTCCTACAATGAGCAGTTCTTC. The chain employs TRBV19 and TRBJ2-1; TRBD1 matches at 10 bases. Germline V gene data show CDR1 as LNHDA and CDR2 as SQIVND (reference sequence). J was trimmed by 0 bases and V by 7 bases; bases with no gene match: 6. This CDR3 comprises 16 residues. The whole variable domain, remainder taken from reference TRBV19 and TRBJ2-1, is DGGITQSPKYLFRKEGQNVTLSCEQNLNHDAMYWYRQDPGQGLRLIYYSQIVNDFQKGDIAEGYSVSREKKESFPLTVTSAQKNPTAFYLCASTPGQGRSYNEQFFGPGTRLTVL.

This sequence joins TRBV5-1 and TRBJ2-7; 11 positions agree with TRBD1. With V trimmed by 0 bases and J by 3 bases, 8 bases remained unmatched. CDR1 is SGHRS and CDR2 is YFSETQ in the germline V gene. The CDR3 runs to 17 residues. The CDR3 sequence: CASSLVLGGTGGYEQYF. CDR3 sequence (DNA): TGCGCCAGCAGCTTGGTACTTGGGGGGACAGGGGGCTACGAGCAGTACTTC.